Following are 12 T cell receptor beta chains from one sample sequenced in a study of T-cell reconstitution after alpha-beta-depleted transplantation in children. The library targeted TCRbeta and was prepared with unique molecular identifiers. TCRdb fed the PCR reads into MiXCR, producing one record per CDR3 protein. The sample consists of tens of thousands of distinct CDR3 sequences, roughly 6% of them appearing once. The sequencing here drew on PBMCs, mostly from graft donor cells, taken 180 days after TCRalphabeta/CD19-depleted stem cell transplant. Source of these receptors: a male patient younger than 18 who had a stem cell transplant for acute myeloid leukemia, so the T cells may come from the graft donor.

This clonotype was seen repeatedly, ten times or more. The CDR3 DNA is TGTGCCAGCAGCCGACGGACTAGCGGGCGAAGCACAGATACGCAGTATTTT. It codes for CASSRRTSGRSTDTQYF. This sequence joins TRBV7-2 and TRBJ2-3, with 11 bases fitting TRBD2. The ends lost 5 bases at V and 0 bases at J; junction bases unmatched: 7. CDR1 is SGHTA, CDR2 FQGNSA, per germline. The CDR3 has 17 residues.

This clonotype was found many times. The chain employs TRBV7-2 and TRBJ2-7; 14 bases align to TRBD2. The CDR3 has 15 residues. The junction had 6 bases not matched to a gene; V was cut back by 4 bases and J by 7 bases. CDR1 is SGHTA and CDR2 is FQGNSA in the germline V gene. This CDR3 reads CASSSGTSGSGEQYF. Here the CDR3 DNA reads TGTGCCAGCAGCTCGGGGACTAGCGGGAGTGGTGAGCAGTACTTC.

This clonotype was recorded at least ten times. CDR3 coding DNA: TGTGCCAGCAGCTTGATCAGGGGAGGCGAGCAGTACTTC. It codes for CASSLIRGGEQYF. V is TRBV5-4 and J is TRBJ2-7; D may be TRBD1 or TRBD2 (6 bases each). The CDR3 covers 13 residues. From germline, CDR1 is SGHNT and CDR2 YYREEE (reference sequence). V was pared by 1 base and J by 6 bases, with 11 bases between.

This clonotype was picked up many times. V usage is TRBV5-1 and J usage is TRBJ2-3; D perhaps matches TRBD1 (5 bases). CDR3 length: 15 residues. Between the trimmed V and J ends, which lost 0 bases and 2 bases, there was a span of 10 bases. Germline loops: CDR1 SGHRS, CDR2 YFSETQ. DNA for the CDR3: TGCGCCAGCAGCTTGGAGGGGATTTACACAGATACGCAGTATTTT. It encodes CASSLEGIYTDTQYF.

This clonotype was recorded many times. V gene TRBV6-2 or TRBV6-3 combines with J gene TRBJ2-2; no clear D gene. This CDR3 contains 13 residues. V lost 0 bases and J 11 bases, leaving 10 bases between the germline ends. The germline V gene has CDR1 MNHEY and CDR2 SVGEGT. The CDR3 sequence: CASSYSSNVELFF. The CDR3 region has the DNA TGTGCCAGCAGTTACTCTTCCAACGTCGAGCTGTTTTTT.

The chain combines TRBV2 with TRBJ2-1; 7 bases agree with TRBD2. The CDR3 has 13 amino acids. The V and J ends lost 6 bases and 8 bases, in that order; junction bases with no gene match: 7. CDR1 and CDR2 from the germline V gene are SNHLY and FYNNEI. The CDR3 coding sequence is TGTGCCAGCAGCGGACTAGTTTCGGATGAGCAGTTCTTC. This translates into CASSGLVSDEQFF.

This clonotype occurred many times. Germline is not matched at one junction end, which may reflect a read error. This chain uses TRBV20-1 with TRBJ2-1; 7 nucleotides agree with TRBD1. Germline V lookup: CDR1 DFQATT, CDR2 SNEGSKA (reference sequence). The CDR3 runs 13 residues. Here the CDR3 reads CSAGTDSNNEQFF. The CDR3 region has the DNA TGCAGTGCCGGGACAGACTCCAACAATGAGCAGTTCTTC.

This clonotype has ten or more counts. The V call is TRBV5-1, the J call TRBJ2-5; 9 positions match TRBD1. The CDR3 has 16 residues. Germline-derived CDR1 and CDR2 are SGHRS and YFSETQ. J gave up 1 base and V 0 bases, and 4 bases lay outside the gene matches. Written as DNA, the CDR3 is TGCGCCAGCAGCTTGGGCGGGACAGGGTCCCAAGAGACCCAGTACTTC. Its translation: CASSLGGTGSQETQYF.

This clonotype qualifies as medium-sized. CDR3 nucleotide sequence: TGTGCCAGCAGCCACGCAGGGGCCGGCAATCAGCCCCAGCATTTT. It codes for CASSHAGAGNQPQHF. This chain uses TRBV7-9 with TRBJ1-5, with D possibly matching TRBD1 (6 bases). The CDR3 loop spans 15 amino acids. The germline V gene has CDR1 SEHNR and CDR2 FQNEAQ (reference sequence). V lost 5 bases and J lost 2, with 13 bases in between. Together with reference TRBV7-9 and TRBJ1-5, the CDR3 gives the full variable domain: DTGVSQNPRHKITKRGQNVTFRCDPISEHNRLYWYRQTLGQGPEFLTYFQNEAQLEKSRLLSDRFSAERPKGSFSTLEIQRTEQGDSAMYLCASSHAGAGNQPQHFGDGTRLSIL.

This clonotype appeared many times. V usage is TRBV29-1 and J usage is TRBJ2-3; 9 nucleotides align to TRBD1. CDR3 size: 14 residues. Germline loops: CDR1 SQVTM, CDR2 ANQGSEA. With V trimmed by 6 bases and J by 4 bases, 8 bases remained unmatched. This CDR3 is CSVPGTGTADTQYF. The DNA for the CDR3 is TGCAGCGTGCCGGGGACAGGGACGGCAGATACGCAGTATTTT.

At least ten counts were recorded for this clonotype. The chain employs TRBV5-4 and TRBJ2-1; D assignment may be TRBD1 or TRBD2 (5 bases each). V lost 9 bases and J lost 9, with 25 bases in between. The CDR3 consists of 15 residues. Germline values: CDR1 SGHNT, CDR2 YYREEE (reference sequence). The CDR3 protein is CATIKGQLAGGEQFF. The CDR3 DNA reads TGTGCCACCATCAAGGGGCAGCTCGCTGGGGGTGAGCAGTTCTTC.

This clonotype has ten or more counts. The CDR3 DNA sequence: TGTGCCAGCTGGGACAGGGGTTTTCATTCACCCCTCCACTTT. Translation: CASWDRGFHSPLHF. The chain carries TRBV6-1 and TRBJ1-6; 10 bases match TRBD1. The CDR3 is made up of 14 amino acids. Germline values: CDR1 MNHNS, CDR2 SASEGT. V was pared by 8 bases and J by 8 bases, with 6 bases of the junction left unmatched.